This TCR beta chain originates from a study of blood T cell repertoires in COVID-19 (dated by TCRdb to the early 2020s). General notes on the study: Samples covering the acute and convalescent phases of COVID-19 were provided by collaborators in the United States, Italy and Spain. The prospective study material was composed of cDNA or gDNA derived from T cells, B-cell-depleted T cells, or PBMCs. Subjects who had been exposed to COVID-19, were actively infected with it, or had recovered from it provided the deeply sampled blood TCRbeta repertoires that made up the dataset. The repertoires were released in a freely available public database intended as a resource for research on the immune response to SARS-CoV-2. The samples were drawn from two sources: the first 160 participants of the ongoing ImmuneRACE study, and 950 to 1,500 subjects contributed by 6 global collaborators. Sample metadata almost always included a de-identified subject ID, COVID-19 status, age in years and sex. Where available, HLA class I and class II types were taken from metadata supplied by the sample provider and were not determined by assay-based typing. General conclusions and limits of the study: Clinical and demographic metadata were provided uncurated, with the amount varying by source and participant.

Concerning this clone itself: No antigen is known for it. Nothing much larger sits one base from this clone, and base qualities are not available.

The CDR3 numbers 12 residues from cysteine through phenylalanine. Solely the CDR3 DNA is kept, with 36 bases framed from the first base. CDR1 and CDR2 are drawn from the germline V gene: SGHRS, YFSETQ. Ends trimmed: V by 0 bases, J by 7 bases; bases unmatched to a gene: 0. Whole blood was collected in K2EDTA tubes by collaborating institutions according to the institutions' own protocols. Collaborator samples were shipped for TCRbeta analysis as frozen whole blood, isolated PBMCs, or DNA extracted from either sample type. The immunoSEQ Assay, a bias-controlled multiplex PCR, was used to amplify TCRbeta CDR3 regions from genomic DNA. Per the original workflow: The number of nucleated cells in each sample was estimated from the amplification of reference gene primers within the assay. To quantify the absolute abundance of each unique TCRbeta CDR3 rearrangement, sequence reads were collapsed and filtered. For each sample, productive Simpson clonality was calculated as the square root of Simpson's diversity index across productive rearrangements. TCRdb obtained this table from immuneACCESS and retained in-frame rearrangements with V and J assigned. These tables miss some clones; where compared with another copy, unresolved V genes account for less than half of the shortfall, and the remainder is unexplained. That table supplies the V and J calls and clone size; D and trimming were determined from the DNA. Within this sample are 130,000 or so clones, with around 89% of them counted one time only. Of the sample, 1.5% to 1.9% is held by the ten largest clones.

The clonotype comes from a human donor in a cohort sampled during active COVID-19. Material for sequencing was peripheral blood. This chain is built from TRBV5-1 and TRBJ1-1; the central 7 bases match TRBD1. In nucleotides, the sequence is TGCGCCAGCAGCTTGGGGACAGGTGAAGCTTTCTTT. Translated, it reads CASSLGTGEAFF.